This is a list of T cell receptor beta chains from one sample in a study of blood T cell repertoires in COVID-19. Profiling relied on immunoSEQ multiplex PCR, and the TCRdb table lists in-frame clones only, not all of them. This sample has 200,000 or so clones, with 84% found just once. Source material: peripheral blood. The receptors stem from a man aged 35-49 years who had recovered from COVID-19. CDR3s include the opening cysteine and the closing phenylalanine or tryptophan. Each record gives: clone size, D gene, V gene, J gene, CDR3 DNA, CDR3 protein. D genes are given only for firm matches. Clone size is given for some rows only: seen once, a few or many times, or a class if the clone is expanded.

clone_size: -; d_call: TRBD1; v_call: TRBV6-5; j_call: TRBJ2-5; cdr3_nt: TGTGCCAGCAGATCGGACAGGGGTGGACAAGAGACCCAGTACTTC; cdr3_aa: CASRSDRGGQETQYF
clone_size: -; d_call: TRBD1; v_call: TRBV5-4; j_call: TRBJ2-5; cdr3_nt: TGTGCCAGCACCAAGAGAGTAGGGACAGGGGAAGAGACCCAGTACTTC; cdr3_aa: CASTKRVGTGEETQYF
clone_size: -; d_call: -; v_call: TRBV18; j_call: TRBJ2-7; cdr3_nt: TGTGCCAGCTCACCGGATGATACCGGGATAGCCTACGAGCAGTACTTC; cdr3_aa: CASSPDDTGIAYEQYF
clone_size: -; d_call: -; v_call: TRBV2; j_call: TRBJ2-5; cdr3_nt: TGTGCCAGCAGTGAGCTAGGGGACAAGGGGGAGACCCAGTACTTC; cdr3_aa: CASSELGDKGETQYF
clone_size: -; d_call: -; v_call: TRBV19; j_call: TRBJ1-1; cdr3_nt: TGTGCCAGTAGTATAACAGGGAACACTGAAGCTTTCTTT; cdr3_aa: CASSITGNTEAFF
clone_size: -; d_call: TRBD1; v_call: TRBV4-2; j_call: TRBJ2-7; cdr3_nt: TGTGCCAGCAGCCACCTGTCGGAGACAGGGGCTCCCTACGAGCAGTACTTC; cdr3_aa: CASSHLSETGAPYEQYF
clone_size: -; d_call: -; v_call: TRBV11-3; j_call: TRBJ2-1; cdr3_nt: TGTGCCAGCAGAGGGGGGGGGTCCTACAATGAGCAGTTCTTC; cdr3_aa: CASRGGGSYNEQFF
clone_size: -; d_call: TRBD2; v_call: TRBV5-1; j_call: TRBJ2-3; cdr3_nt: TGCGCCAGCAGCCCGGGGACTAGCGGGGCGGTTACGCAGTATTTT; cdr3_aa: CASSPGTSGAVTQYF
clone_size: -; d_call: -; v_call: TRBV19; j_call: TRBJ1-6; cdr3_nt: TGTGCCAGTACCACCCAGGCGACAGGAAGAAATTCACCCCTCCACTTT; cdr3_aa: CASTTQATGRNSPLHF
clone_size: -; d_call: TRBD1; v_call: TRBV7-2; j_call: TRBJ1-5; cdr3_nt: TGTGCCAGCAGCCGGGACAGGGGGAATCAGCCCCAGCATTTT; cdr3_aa: CASSRDRGNQPQHF
clone_size: -; d_call: TRBD2; v_call: TRBV19; j_call: TRBJ2-1; cdr3_nt: TGTGCCAGTGGGAGGTGGCGGGGGGTCGACTACAATGAGCAGTTCTTC; cdr3_aa: CASGRWRGVDYNEQFF
clone_size: -; d_call: -; v_call: TRBV3-1/TRBV3-2; j_call: TRBJ2-7; cdr3_nt: TGTGCCAGCAGCCTCTTAAGCCCCACCGAGCGCGGGGAGCAGTACTTC; cdr3_aa: CASSLLSPTERGEQYF
clone_size: -; d_call: TRBD1; v_call: TRBV18; j_call: TRBJ1-2; cdr3_nt: TGTGCCAGCTCACCTGAGGGGGCAAATGGCTACACCTTC; cdr3_aa: CASSPEGANGYTF
clone_size: -; d_call: TRBD2; v_call: TRBV5-1; j_call: TRBJ2-5; cdr3_nt: TGCGCCAGCAGTTTGGGACTAGCGGGGGAGACCCAGTACTTC; cdr3_aa: CASSLGLAGETQYF
clone_size: -; d_call: TRBD2; v_call: TRBV7-9; j_call: TRBJ2-1; cdr3_nt: TGTGCCAGCAGCCCCCGGACTAGCGACTACAATGAGCAGTTCTTC; cdr3_aa: CASSPRTSDYNEQFF
clone_size: -; d_call: -; v_call: TRBV27; j_call: TRBJ2-1; cdr3_nt: TGTGCCAGCAGTTGGCGCGACCGCAGGGTCCCGTTCTTC; cdr3_aa: CASSWRDRRVPFF
clone_size: -; d_call: -; v_call: TRBV19; j_call: TRBJ2-5; cdr3_nt: TGTGCCAGTAGTAAAAAAGACAAAACCCAGTACTTC; cdr3_aa: CASSKKDKTQYF
clone_size: -; d_call: TRBD2; v_call: TRBV3-1/TRBV3-2; j_call: TRBJ2-7; cdr3_nt: TGTGCCAGCAGCCATCTGACTAGCTTCAGCGAGCAGTACTTC; cdr3_aa: CASSHLTSFSEQYF
clone_size: few; d_call: TRBD1; v_call: TRBV7-9; j_call: TRBJ2-1; cdr3_nt: TGTGCCAGCGGATCCGGGACAGGGGTCTCCTACAATGAGCAGTTCTTC; cdr3_aa: CASGSGTGVSYNEQFF
clone_size: -; d_call: -; v_call: TRBV5-6; j_call: TRBJ1-5; cdr3_nt: TGTGCCAGCAGCCGCCGGGCGGGCTCAGGACCCCAGCATTTT; cdr3_aa: CASSRRAGSGPQHF
clone_size: -; d_call: TRBD1; v_call: TRBV9; j_call: TRBJ1-1; cdr3_nt: TGTGCCAGCGCCCCGGGACAGGGGAGGGATGAAGCTTTCTTT; cdr3_aa: CASAPGQGRDEAFF
clone_size: few; d_call: -; v_call: TRBV6-5; j_call: TRBJ1-6; cdr3_nt: TGTGCCAGCAGTCCACAGGGAGGGATTTCACCCCTCCACTTT; cdr3_aa: CASSPQGGISPLHF
clone_size: -; d_call: -; v_call: TRBV12-5; j_call: TRBJ1-5; cdr3_nt: TGTGCTAGTGGTATCAACCCCGACGGGGAGAATCCGTTGAATAGCAATCAGCCCCAGCATTTT; cdr3_aa: CASGINPDGENPLNSNQPQHF
clone_size: -; d_call: TRBD1; v_call: TRBV4-3; j_call: TRBJ1-2; cdr3_nt: TGCGCCAGCAGCCAAGATCTGAGGGGGCGAGGTTATGGCTACACCTTC; cdr3_aa: CASSQDLRGRGYGYTF
clone_size: -; d_call: TRBD2; v_call: TRBV27; j_call: TRBJ2-1; cdr3_nt: TGTGCCAGCAGTCCACACAATATAGCGGGAGGCCCCTACAATGAGCAGTTCTTC; cdr3_aa: CASSPHNIAGGPYNEQFF
clone_size: -; d_call: -; v_call: TRBV15; j_call: TRBJ2-2; cdr3_nt: TGTGCCACCAGCAGAGATCTAGAACCCGGGGAGCTGTTTTTT; cdr3_aa: CATSRDLEPGELFF
clone_size: -; d_call: -; v_call: TRBV25-1; j_call: TRBJ1-4; cdr3_nt: TGTGCCAGCAGTGAGACAACAGGGAATGAAAAACTGTTTTTT; cdr3_aa: CASSETTGNEKLFF
clone_size: -; d_call: TRBD1; v_call: TRBV2; j_call: TRBJ2-7; cdr3_nt: TGTGCCAGCAGAGACAGGGTTGTAGGGGAGCAGTACTTC; cdr3_aa: CASRDRVVGEQYF
clone_size: -; d_call: TRBD2; v_call: TRBV7-2; j_call: TRBJ2-5; cdr3_nt: TGTGCCAGCAGCTTCACTAGCGGGGGGGCCGAGAAGACCCAGTACTTC; cdr3_aa: CASSFTSGGAEKTQYF
clone_size: -; d_call: -; v_call: TRBV6-1; j_call: TRBJ2-2; cdr3_nt: TGTGCCAGCAGTGATGTCCAGGGGGGCGGGACCGGGGAGCTGTTTTTT; cdr3_aa: CASSDVQGGGTGELFF
clone_size: -; d_call: -; v_call: TRBV7-9; j_call: TRBJ1-4; cdr3_nt: TGTGCCAGCAGCACGACGGGGAAAGATGAAAAACTGTTTTTT; cdr3_aa: CASSTTGKDEKLFF
clone_size: -; d_call: TRBD1; v_call: TRBV11-3; j_call: TRBJ1-4; cdr3_nt: TGTGCCAGCAGCCATAGGGGGCTAGCTAATGAAAAACTGTTTTTT; cdr3_aa: CASSHRGLANEKLFF
clone_size: few; d_call: -; v_call: TRBV10-3; j_call: TRBJ1-1; cdr3_nt: TGTGCCACAGGTTTCGAGACAGCGAACACTGAAGCTTTCTTT; cdr3_aa: CATGFETANTEAFF
clone_size: -; d_call: -; v_call: TRBV30; j_call: TRBJ2-5; cdr3_nt: TGTGCCTGGAGTGGAGGCTGGAAAGAGACCCAGTACTTC; cdr3_aa: CAWSGGWKETQYF
clone_size: -; d_call: -; v_call: TRBV14; j_call: TRBJ1-1; cdr3_nt: TGTGCCAGCAGCCAAGAATGGGGGCCCTGGGATGTGAACACTGAAGCTTTCTTT; cdr3_aa: CASSQEWGPWDVNTEAFF
clone_size: few; d_call: -; v_call: TRBV5-1; j_call: TRBJ2-3; cdr3_nt: TGCGCCAGCAGCTTGGAATCTACCACAGATACGCAGTATTTT; cdr3_aa: CASSLESTTDTQYF
clone_size: -; d_call: TRBD1; v_call: TRBV7-6; j_call: TRBJ1-6; cdr3_nt: TGTGCCAGCAGCTTAGCCGGGACAGGGCTCTCCTATAATTCACCCCTCCACTTT; cdr3_aa: CASSLAGTGLSYNSPLHF
clone_size: -; d_call: -; v_call: TRBV19; j_call: TRBJ1-1; cdr3_nt: TGTGCCAGTAGTATAGAGGGGCTGGGCCCAGGGGCTTTCTTT; cdr3_aa: CASSIEGLGPGAFF
clone_size: -; d_call: TRBD2; v_call: TRBV14; j_call: TRBJ2-1; cdr3_nt: TGTGCCAGCAGCCCGAAAGGACTAGCGAGGAACAATGAGCAGTTCTTC; cdr3_aa: CASSPKGLARNNEQFF
clone_size: -; d_call: TRBD1; v_call: TRBV7-2; j_call: TRBJ1-1; cdr3_nt: TGTGCCAGCAGCTCCCAGGGGGCCCTCACTGAAGCTTTCTTT; cdr3_aa: CASSSQGALTEAFF
clone_size: few; d_call: -; v_call: TRBV2; j_call: TRBJ1-6; cdr3_nt: TGTGCCAGCACAGTCATCACAGGTTCCCTCCACTTT; cdr3_aa: CASTVITGSLHF
clone_size: -; d_call: -; v_call: TRBV5-1; j_call: TRBJ2-7; cdr3_nt: TGCGCCAGCAGGGAGGGGACGGCAAATTCCTACGAGCAGTACTTC; cdr3_aa: CASREGTANSYEQYF
clone_size: -; d_call: -; v_call: TRBV30; j_call: TRBJ2-1; cdr3_nt: TGTGCCTGGAGTCGAGAGGGCCTACTCAATGAGCAGTTCTTC; cdr3_aa: CAWSREGLLNEQFF
clone_size: -; d_call: TRBD2; v_call: TRBV10-3; j_call: TRBJ2-5; cdr3_nt: TGTGCCATCAGTGAGGGGCTAGCGGCCAGCCAAGAGACCCAGTACTTC; cdr3_aa: CAISEGLAASQETQYF
clone_size: -; d_call: -; v_call: TRBV12-3/TRBV12-4; j_call: TRBJ1-5; cdr3_nt: TGTGCCAGCAGTTCTACAGGGCCTGTTGACCAGCATTTT; cdr3_aa: CASSSTGPVDQHF
clone_size: -; d_call: TRBD1; v_call: TRBV6-5; j_call: TRBJ1-2; cdr3_nt: TGTGCCAGCAGGTCCGGGACAGCCGATTGGTATGGCTACACCTTC; cdr3_aa: CASRSGTADWYGYTF
clone_size: -; d_call: TRBD1; v_call: TRBV6-6; j_call: TRBJ1-1; cdr3_nt: TGTGCCAGCAGCAACGGACAGGGAGGAAACACTGAAGCTTTCTTT; cdr3_aa: CASSNGQGGNTEAFF
clone_size: -; d_call: -; v_call: TRBV15; j_call: TRBJ2-7; cdr3_nt: TGTGCCACCAGCAGAGAATATTACGAGCAGTACTTC; cdr3_aa: CATSREYYEQYF
clone_size: -; d_call: -; v_call: TRBV4-1; j_call: TRBJ2-7; cdr3_nt: TGCGCCAGCAGCCAACTCCCCGACAGGAGCTCCTACGAGCAGTACTTC; cdr3_aa: CASSQLPDRSSYEQYF